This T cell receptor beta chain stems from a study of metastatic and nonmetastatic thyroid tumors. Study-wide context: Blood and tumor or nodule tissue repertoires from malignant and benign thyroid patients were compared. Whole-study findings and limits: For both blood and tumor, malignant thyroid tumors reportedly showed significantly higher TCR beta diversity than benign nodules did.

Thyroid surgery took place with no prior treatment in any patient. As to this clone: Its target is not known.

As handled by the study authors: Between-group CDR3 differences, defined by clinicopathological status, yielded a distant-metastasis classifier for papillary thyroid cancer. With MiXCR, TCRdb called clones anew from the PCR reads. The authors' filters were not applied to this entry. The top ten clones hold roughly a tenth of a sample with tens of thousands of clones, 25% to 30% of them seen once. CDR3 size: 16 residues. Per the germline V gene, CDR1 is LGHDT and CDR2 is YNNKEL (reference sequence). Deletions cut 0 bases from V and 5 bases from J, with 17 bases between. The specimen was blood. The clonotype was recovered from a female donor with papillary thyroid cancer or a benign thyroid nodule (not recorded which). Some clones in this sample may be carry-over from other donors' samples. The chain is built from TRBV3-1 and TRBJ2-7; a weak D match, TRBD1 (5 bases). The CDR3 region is CASSQEAGYGRNEQYF. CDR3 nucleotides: TGTGCCAGCAGCCAAGAAGCAGGGTATGGACGGAACGAGCAGTACTTC.